Sequencing of this TCR beta chain was carried out in a study of OX40 agonist ivuxolimab in advanced cancers. Study context: Hepatocellular carcinoma, melanoma, renal cell or head and neck cancer occurred in dose-escalation patients. Earlier anti-PD-1, anti-PD-L1 or anti-CTLA-4 therapy was permitted; roughly 40% had received some.

Produced via immunoSEQ multiplex PCR; TCRdb's table is partial and in-frame only. This sample yields 50,000 to 70,000 clones, of which about 86% are seen a single time; about 2.2% belongs to the top ten. CDR3 size: 14 residues. The germline V gene encodes CDR1 SGHNT and CDR2 YENEEA. V shed 5 bases and J shed 1 base, with 11 bases lying between them. This clone appeared a single time. The chain carries TRBV11-3 and TRBJ2-5; TRBD1 might be the D (5 bases). This receptor was obtained from an adult with an advanced solid tumor such as melanoma, head and neck, liver or kidney cancer. This sample comprised CD4+ or CD8+ T cells sorted from blood, obtained in a trial of the OX40 agonist ivuxolimab. The CDR3 spells CASSRGGVQETQYF. The CDR3 coding sequence is TGTGCCAGCAGCAGGGGTGGGGTCCAAGAGACCCAGTACTTC. Drawing the rest from reference TRBV11-3 and TRBJ2-5, the complete variable domain is EAGVVQSPRYKIIEKKQPVAFWCNPISGHNTLYWYLQNLGQGPELLIRYENEEAVDDSQLPKDRFSAERLKGVDSTLKIQPAELGDSAVYLCASSRGGVQETQYFGPGTRLLVL.